Each of the 30 T cell receptor beta chains below was sequenced from the same sample in a study of cytomegalovirus exposure and HLA in healthy donors (dated by TCRdb to 2017 to 2019). The library was built by means of the immunoSEQ multiplex PCR assay. The multiplex PCR relied on a mix of 60 forward primers for TCR Vbeta segments and 13 reverse primers for TCR Jbeta segments. TCRdb took this table from immuneACCESS and kept in-frame rearrangements with V and J called. Such tables lack part of the clones; where checked against another copy, unresolved V genes explain under half of the gap, and the rest is unexplained. The sample includes roughly 120,000 clones, with around 78% observed a single time. The top ten hold about 1.8% of the sample. What was sequenced was PBMCs. These receptors all stem from a man aged 45-65 years in good health and CMV-seronegative.

This clone was observed once. The chain is built from TRBV19 and TRBJ1-2; tentative D call: TRBD1 (5 bases). CDR1 LNHDA and CDR2 SQIVND come from the germline V gene (reference sequence). The CDR3 consists of 12 residues. V was shortened by 7 bases and J by 2 bases, with 8 bases between the two germline ends. The CDR3: CASKDTNYGYTF. The CDR3 DNA reads as TGTGCCAGTAAGGACACCAACTATGGCTACACCTTC.

The CDR3: CASSFSGGAQETQYF. CDR3 sequence (DNA): TGTGCCAGCAGCTTTAGCGGGGGGGCCCAAGAGACCCAGTACTTC. The rearrangement uses TRBV5-4 and TRBJ2-5, with 11 bases that match TRBD2. This CDR3 has 15 amino acids. After removal of 2 bases from V and 1 base from J, the junction contained 1 base not matched to a gene. Germline V lookup: CDR1 SGHNT, CDR2 YYREEE (reference sequence).

This chain connects TRBV6-5 to TRBJ1-2, with D perhaps TRBD1 (5 bases). The V gene's germline CDR1 is MNHEY and CDR2 SVGAGI. The CDR3 spans 14 residues. The V end was cut by 0 bases, the J end by 5 bases, with 10 bases between. The CDR3 loop is CASSYSRVGYGYTF. The CDR3 DNA reads TGTGCCAGCAGTTACTCCAGGGTGGGTTATGGCTACACCTTC.

J is TRBJ1-3 and V is TRBV9, with D tentatively TRBD1 (5 bases). The CDR3 spans 17 residues. Per germline, CDR1 SGDLS and CDR2 YYNGEE. V was clipped by 0 bases and J by 1 base, with 14 bases between them. The CDR3 DNA reads as TGTGCCAGCAGCGTAGTAGCGGAACCAGGGTCTGGAAACACCATATATTTT. Residues: CASSVVAEPGSGNTIYF.

The V call is TRBV10-3, the J call TRBJ1-3; 9 nucleotides align to TRBD1. The CDR3 covers 15 residues. The ends lost 5 bases at V and 4 bases at J; junction bases unmatched: 6. Germline-derived CDR1 and CDR2 are ENHRY and SYGVKD. CDR3 DNA: TGTGCCATCAGTACTACAGGGGGCTCGGGAAACACCATATATTTT. It encodes CAISTTGGSGNTIYF.

The V call is TRBV6-5, the J call TRBJ2-1, with no clear D. This CDR3 is built from 13 residues. V lost 7 bases, J lost 8 bases, and 15 bases lay in between. Germline CDR1 MNHEY, CDR2 SVGAGI. The chain's CDR3 is CASTGPKRHEQFF. Here the CDR3 DNA reads TGTGCCAGCACAGGCCCCAAACGGCATGAGCAGTTCTTC.

Only a few counts were recorded for this clone. The chain combines TRBV18 with TRBJ1-1; no firm D call. The CDR3 runs 17 residues. The V end lost 0 bases, the J end lost 6 bases, and 20 bases lay between the germline ends. Germline V CDR1 and CDR2: KGHSH, LQKENI. Here the CDR3 DNA reads TGTGCCAGCTCACCACCTATGGTTACACGGACTACGGCTGAAGCTTTCTTT. It codes for CASSPPMVTRTTAEAFF.

The gene calls are TRBV4-1 and TRBJ1-1; perhaps TRBD1 as D (5 bases). The V gene's germline CDR1 is MGHRA and CDR2 YSYEKL. The V and J ends lost 1 base and 6 bases respectively, with 12 bases between them. CDR3 length equals 14 residues. The CDR3 DNA follows: TGCGCCAGCAGCCAAGGGGGCAGCACACCTGAAGCTTTCTTT. The encoded protein is CASSQGGSTPEAFF.

The table lists this clone with a count of one. The chain has TRBV13 and TRBJ1-1, with D tentatively TRBD1 (6 bases). CDR1 is PRHDT and CDR2 is FYEKMQ in the germline V gene (reference sequence). The CDR3 sequence is 15 residues long. The V gene lost 5 bases and the J gene lost 1 base, with 14 bases spanning the gap. The CDR3 spells CASSLGSGANTEAFF. CDR3 DNA: TGTGCCAGCAGCCTTGGTTCAGGGGCGAACACTGAAGCTTTCTTT.

This clone was counted a few times. The chain carries TRBV7-8 and TRBJ1-1; TRBD1 agrees at 10 bases. The germline V gene has CDR1 SGHVS and CDR2 FQNEAQ. V lost 2 bases, J lost 5 bases, and 14 bases stayed unmatched. This CDR3 has 18 amino acids. CDR3 loop: CASSLYLVSRQGATEAFF. The CDR3 bases are TGTGCCAGCAGCTTATATTTGGTATCTAGACAGGGGGCGACTGAAGCTTTCTTT. The full variable domain, in which reference TRBV7-8 and TRBJ1-1 provide the parts outside the CDR3, is GAGVSQSPRYKVAKRGQDVALRCDPISGHVSLFWYQQALGQGPEFLTYFQNEAQLDKSGLPSDRFFAERPEGSVSTLKIQRTQQEDSAVYLCASSLYLVSRQGATEAFFGQGTRLTVV.

The chain is built from TRBV7-2 and TRBJ2-5; 10 bases line up with TRBD2. The CDR3 has 15 amino acids. Trimming at V came to 5 bases and at J to 7 bases, leaving 10 bases not matched to a gene. Germline CDR1 is SGHTA and CDR2 is FQGNSA. CDR3 protein: CASSLSSSGGSTQYF. In nucleotides, the CDR3 is TGTGCCAGCAGCCTCAGCTCTAGCGGGGGCTCGACCCAGTACTTC.

This sequence joins TRBV5-1 and TRBJ1-2, with D perhaps matching TRBD1 (6 bases). CDR1 and CDR2 (germline): SGHRS, YFSETQ. The V and J ends lost 0 bases and 7 bases respectively, with 7 bases between them. The CDR3 runs to 12 residues. The CDR3 sequence is CASSLDRAGYTF. The CDR3 region has the DNA TGCGCCAGCAGCTTGGACAGGGCTGGCTACACCTTC. Variable domain in full (rest from reference TRBV5-1 and TRBJ1-2): KAGVTQTPRYLIKTRGQQVTLSCSPISGHRSVSWYQQTPGQGLQFLFEYFSETQRNKGNFPGRFSGRQFSNSRSEMNVSTLELGDSALYLCASSLDRAGYTFGSGTRLTVV.

V usage is TRBV6-1 and J usage is TRBJ2-3; the D gene is possibly TRBD2 (6 bases). Germline V lookup: CDR1 MNHNS, CDR2 SASEGT. This CDR3 has 15 residues. Trimming took 2 bases from V and 6 from J, leaving 15 bases between them. Here the CDR3 DNA reads TGTGCCAGCAGTGAACCTAGCGCAAACGCGGATACGCAGTATTTT. The encoded protein is CASSEPSANADTQYF.

The V call is TRBV27, the J call TRBJ2-7; D might be TRBD2 (6 bases). The CDR3 is 13 residues long. V was trimmed by 5 bases and J by 3 bases, leaving 11 bases between them. Germline V gives CDR1 MNHEY, CDR2 SMNVEV (reference sequence). The CDR3 sequence is CASSERANYEQYF. CDR3 bases: TGTGCCAGCAGTGAGCGGGCTAACTACGAGCAGTACTTC.

The rearrangement joins TRBV6-1 to TRBJ2-7; 9 bases match TRBD1. Trimming at V came to 2 bases and at J to 2 bases, leaving 4 bases not matched to a gene. CDR1 MNHNS and CDR2 SASEGT come from the germline V gene. CDR3 length equals 15 residues. CDR3 protein: CASSERGTGTYEQYF. CDR3 nucleotide sequence: TGTGCCAGCAGTGAAAGGGGGACAGGGACCTACGAGCAGTACTTC.

The chain employs TRBV11-2 and TRBJ2-1, with 9 bases that match TRBD1. CDR3 length: 15 residues. V gave up 5 bases and J gave up 4 bases; unmatched junction bases: 6. CDR1 and CDR2 (germline): SGHAT, FQNNGV. CDR3 in amino acids: CASSRRTGEYNEQFF. The CDR3 DNA is TGTGCCAGCAGCCGGCGGACAGGGGAGTACAATGAGCAGTTCTTC.

V and J are TRBV5-6 and TRBJ2-7; TRBD1 aligns across 8 bases. With V trimmed by 2 bases and J by 7 bases, 8 bases remained unmatched. The CDR3 totals 14 residues. Looked up from germline, CDR1 is SGHDT and CDR2 is YYEEEE. CDR3 in amino acids: CASSFGQGGWEQYF. CDR3 nucleotide sequence: TGTGCCAGCAGCTTCGGACAGGGAGGCTGGGAGCAGTACTTC.

This sequence joins TRBV6-4 and TRBJ2-3; 9 positions agree with TRBD1. This CDR3 is built from 14 residues. From germline, CDR1 is MRHNA and CDR2 SNTAGT. J lost 3 bases, V lost 3 bases, and 1 base had no gene match. The CDR3 region has the DNA TGTGCCAGCAGTGAGACAGGGGGGACAGATACGCAGTATTTT. This encodes CASSETGGTDTQYF.

J is TRBJ2-1 and V is TRBV10-1, with TRBD2 identical over 15 bases. V lost 2 bases, J lost 16 bases, and 6 bases stayed unmatched. The CDR3 extends over 14 amino acids. Germline V CDR1 and CDR2: WNHNN, SYGVQD (reference sequence). The CDR3 loop is CASSEPGTSGGLFF. The CDR3 DNA reads as TGCGCCAGCAGTGAGCCAGGGACTAGCGGGGGGCTCTTCTTC.

The chain carries TRBV6-5 and TRBJ2-2; D remains unclear. V dropped 2 bases and J dropped 10 bases, with 8 bases sitting between them. Germline CDR1 reads MNHEY; CDR2 reads SVGAGI. The CDR3 contains 12 residues. The CDR3: CASSYSEEELFF. In DNA, the CDR3 is TGTGCCAGCAGTTACAGCGAGGAGGAGCTGTTTTTT.

This chain uses TRBV30 with TRBJ1-2; 10 positions match TRBD1. Germline loops: CDR1 GTSNPN, CDR2 SVGIG (reference sequence). This CDR3 is 15 amino acids long. The V and J ends lost 3 bases and 5 bases, in that order; junction bases with no gene match: 9. This CDR3 reads CAWRTGGGPKYGYTF. The CDR3, as DNA: TGTGCCTGGAGGACAGGGGGCGGCCCCAAATATGGCTACACCTTC.

This chain links TRBV30 with TRBJ1-1; D call uncertain. The CDR3 spans 14 residues. Trimming stripped 2 bases from V and 6 bases from J, with 16 bases between. CDR1 and CDR2 (germline): GTSNPN, SVGIG (reference sequence). The CDR3 region is CAWSPSSLGAEAFF. The CDR3, as DNA: TGTGCCTGGAGTCCCTCGAGCCTCGGGGCTGAAGCTTTCTTT.

V gene TRBV15 combines with J gene TRBJ2-3; possible D gene TRBD1, 5 bases. Trimming took 0 bases from V and 2 from J, leaving 12 bases between them. Germline CDR1 is LNHNV and CDR2 is YYDKDF (reference sequence). CDR3 size: 16 residues. CDR3 DNA sequence: TGTGCCACCAGCAGAGATGGGCAGGGCCACACAGATACGCAGTATTTT. Protein: CATSRDGQGHTDTQYF.

This clone was detected only once. This chain uses TRBV19 with TRBJ1-6, with D unclear. Germline CDR1 and CDR2: LNHDA and SQIVND (reference sequence). Deletions cut 4 bases from V and 5 bases from J, with 6 bases between. This CDR3 has 13 residues. The CDR3 region has the DNA TGTGCCAGTAGTACAACAGATAATTCACCCCTCCACTTT. Translating gives CASSTTDNSPLHF. Full variable domain (missing parts from reference TRBV19 and TRBJ1-6): DGGITQSPKYLFRKEGQNVTLSCEQNLNHDAMYWYRQDPGQGLRLIYYSQIVNDFQKGDIAEGYSVSREKKESFPLTVTSAQKNPTAFYLCASSTTDNSPLHFGNGTRLTVT.

This clone was observed a few times. The chain couples TRBV15 to TRBJ1-4; 10 nucleotides agree with TRBD1. V was pared by 4 bases and J by 8 bases, with 13 bases of the junction left unmatched. CDR1 and CDR2 (germline): LNHNV, YYDKDF (reference sequence). CDR3 size: 17 residues. This CDR3 reads CATSTGTGEEVGEKLFF. Written as DNA, the CDR3 is TGTGCCACCAGCACCGGGACAGGGGAGGAAGTCGGCGAAAAACTGTTTTTT.

This rearrangement joins TRBV20-1 to TRBJ2-5; D possibly corresponds to TRBD2 (6 bases). The CDR3 has 11 amino acids. CDR1 is DFQATT and CDR2 is SNEGSKA in the germline V gene (reference sequence). The CDR3 bases are TGCGGAGGGGAACAACAAGAGACCCAGTACTTC. Translation: CGGEQQETQYF.

Comments on this clone: Germline and junction disagree at one end, which may indicate a read error. CDR3 DNA: TGTGCCAGCAGTTTGGGACAGGGTTTTCTGGGTGAAAAACTGTTTTTT. Translating gives CASSLGQGFLGEKLFF. The chain recombines TRBV5-5 with TRBJ1-4; 9 positions agree with TRBD1. The CDR3 consists of 16 residues. Germline assignment: CDR1 SGHKS and CDR2 YYEKEE (reference sequence).

Written as DNA, the CDR3 is TGTGCCAGCAGCCCCGACTTGGAAACGGAGCTGTTTTTT. Translation: CASSPDLETELFF. The rearrangement joins TRBV5-8 to TRBJ2-2, with D hard to call. The CDR3 has 13 residues. V lost 4 bases and J 10 bases, leaving 14 bases between the germline ends. Germline V gives CDR1 SGHTS, CDR2 YDEGEE.

The chain uses TRBV6-1 and TRBJ1-6, with D maybe TRBD1 (6 bases). The V gene lost 11 bases and the J gene lost 9 bases, with 17 bases spanning the gap. The CDR3 spans 13 residues. From germline, CDR1 is MNHNS and CDR2 SASEGT. This chain's CDR3 is CASSFPGASPLHF. The CDR3 DNA reads as TGTGCCTCCTCCTTTCCAGGGGCTTCACCCCTCCACTTT.

V and J are TRBV21-1 and TRBJ1-5; the DNA was not used to check the table's D call, TRBD1. TRBV21-1 is designated a pseudogene. The CDR3 has 15 amino acids. CDR3 bases: TGTGCCAGTACGGTAGGGGGCGATGGCAATCAGCCCCAGCATTTT. Translation gives CASTVGGDGNQPQHF.